The subject of this entry is one T cell receptor beta chain. The CDR3 extends over 13 amino acids. The V end was cut by 3 bases, the J end by 8 bases, with 14 bases between. Germline V gives CDR1 SGDLS, CDR2 YYNGEE. Sequencing was performed with immunoSEQ multiplex PCR; in TCRdb, only in-frame clones are kept and a portion is missing. The data show approximately 44,000 clones, 88% seen once. The 120-subject validation cohort, separate from the roughly 700-subject first cohort, included the donors. This sample stems from a study of cytomegalovirus exposure and HLA in healthy donors. The TCR sequence derives from a woman aged 25 to 39 in good health and CMV-seronegative. Sequencing used PBMCs. V and J are TRBV9 and TRBJ1-1; D not certain. CDR3 nucleotide sequence: TGTGCCAGCAGCGGCAAGTTGGAGAGGGAAGCTTTCTTT. Residues: CASSGKLEREAFF.